This TCR beta chain was identified in a study of blood T cells in healthy people across ages. The CDR3 sequence is 13 residues long. CDR1 is DFQATT and CDR2 is SNEGSKA in the germline V gene (reference sequence). Next came a second PCR, run for about 6 to 11 cycles, which used a sample-barcoded 5' primer along with a J-beta primer mix. Each CDR3 protein is one row after TCRdb ran MiXCR on the 5' RACE reads. In the table there are fewer than 800,000 distinct CDR3 sequences, around a quarter of which are singletons. This clonotype was detected only a few times. Its antigen is not identified. Study-level findings and limits: A conclusive naive versus antigen-experienced comparison was prevented by the unsorted PBMCs. TCR beta diversity per million T cells fell roughly linearly with age.

The same sample was also used in a study of T cells of mothers and their children.

The source of this sequence is a boy aged 5-17 years in good health. The rearrangement joins TRBV20-1 to TRBJ2-5, with 8 bases identical to TRBD2. The DNA end is more similar to TRBJ2-1, so the J call may be wrong. Sample: blood. CDR3 sequence: CSARQAGVWEQFF. CDR3 DNA: TGCAGTGCTAGACAAGCGGGGGTGTGGGAGCAGTTCTTC.